Shown below are 2 T cell receptor beta chains from a single sample sequenced in a study of CD8+ T cells in alopecia areata. Separation of pooled cutaneous lymph node cells was by sorting with CD4, CD8alpha, NKG2D, NKG2ACE and other markers. Extracted from the samples, RNA was reverse transcribed into cDNA to serve as the sequencing template. Assay: immunoSEQ multiplex PCR; the TCRdb copy retains only in-frame clones and omits some. The sample shows under 350,000 clones, none of them appearing just once. The sequenced material came from CD4+ T cells sorted from a lymph node. These receptors were obtained from a C3H/HeJ mouse with alopecia areata. The mice in this strain carry MHC haplotype H2-k.

This clone occurred a few times. The gene names here belong to mouse. From the germline J gene comes the end of the CDR3, since the read stops 4 residues before it. V usage is TRBV31 and J usage is TRBJ1-2; D might be TRBD1 (6 bases). V lost 3 bases and J 2 bases, leaving 13 bases between the germline ends. Germline CDR1 reads GKSSPN; CDR2 reads SITVG. The CDR3 consists of 14 residues. The CDR3 is CAWSLRGRNSDYTF. The sequenced CDR3 bases are TGTGCCTGGAGCTTGAGGGGGAGGAACTCC.

On this clone itself: Gene names refer to mouse genes. The read is 4 residues too short to cover the CDR3 end, so that end is filled in from the germline J gene. The chain uses TRBV13-1 and TRBJ1-1; a weak D match, TRBD1 (6 bases). This CDR3 region has 14 residues. Between the trimmed V and J ends, which lost 3 bases and 0 bases, there was a span of 9 bases. CDR1 NSHNY and CDR2 SYGAGN come from the germline V gene. This chain's CDR3 is CASSVGQSNTEVFF. The covered CDR3 bases are TGTGCCAGCAGTGTCGGACAGTCAAACACA.